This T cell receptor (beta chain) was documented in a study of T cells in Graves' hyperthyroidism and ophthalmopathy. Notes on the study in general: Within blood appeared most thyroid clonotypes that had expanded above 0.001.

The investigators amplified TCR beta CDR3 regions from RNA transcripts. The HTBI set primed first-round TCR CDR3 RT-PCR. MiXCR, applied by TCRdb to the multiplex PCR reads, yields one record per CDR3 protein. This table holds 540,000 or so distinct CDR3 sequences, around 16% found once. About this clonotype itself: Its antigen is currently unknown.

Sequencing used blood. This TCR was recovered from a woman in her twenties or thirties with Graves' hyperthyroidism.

CDR3 sequence: CASSSSPGTGTEAFF. The CDR3 bases are TGTGCCAGCAGCTCTAGTCCCGGGACAGGGACTGAAGCTTTCTTT. The genes are TRBV7-9 and TRBJ1-1, with 9 nucleotides matching TRBD1. In germline, CDR1 is SEHNR, CDR2 FQNEAQ (reference sequence). Unmatched junction bases numbered 8, after V lost 4 bases and J lost 5 bases. CDR3 size: 15 residues. Looking up the rest from reference TRBV7-9 and TRBJ1-1 gives the full variable domain: DTGVSQNPRHKITKRGQNVTFRCDPISEHNRLYWYRQTLGQGPEFLTYFQNEAQLEKSRLLSDRFSAERPKGSFSTLEIQRTEQGDSAMYLCASSSSPGTGTEAFFGQGTRLTVV.